The clone carrying this T cell receptor (beta chain) showed up just a few times. Antigen specificity is unknown. The TCR beta cDNA libraries carried unique molecular identifiers. TCRdb reprocessed the PCR reads via MiXCR and lists one record per CDR3 protein. The repertoire holds 350,000 to 500,000 distinct CDR3 sequences, with approximately 37% as singletons. The data are from a study of post-analysis software for immune sequencing data. The study, taken as a whole, reports: Relative to controls, patients had roughly five TRBV segments at higher frequency, with TRBV5-6, TRBV5-1 and TRBV20-1 among these.

This CDR3 has 12 residues. The germline V and J ends were trimmed by 4 bases and 4 bases, with 11 bases remaining between them. Germline CDR1 DFQATT, CDR2 SNEGSKA (reference sequence). The chain carries TRBV20-1 and TRBJ2-7; possible D gene TRBD2, 5 bases. The specimen sequenced was blood. The TCR sequence derives from a girl aged 2 to 9 with multiple sclerosis. In DNA form, the CDR3 reads TGCAGTGCTAAGGGAGCGCCATACGAGCAGTACTTC. Translation: CSAKGAPYEQYF.